Each of the 3 T cell receptor beta chains below was sequenced from the same sample in a study of tumor-infiltrating lymphocytes in primary liver carcinoma (dated by TCRdb to about 2017). Without any cell sorting, total RNA and DNA were co-extracted from around 18-30 mg of bulk tissue using the AllPrep DNA/RNA mini kit. Sequencing instrument: Illumina HiSeq 2500. Starting from approximately 0.5 ug total RNA, TCRbeta-specific cDNA was produced by reverse transcription with a constant-region primer and ProtoScript II reverse transcriptase. Three nested multiplex PCR rounds, following a slightly modified ARM-PCR procedure, were used to build the TCRbeta libraries. Each of the first two PCR rounds ran for about 10 cycles and used multiplex TRBV1-TRBV30 forward primers together with a Cbeta reverse primer. In TCRdb, the public reads were trimmed at Q25 with fastp and aligned with MiXCR, with productive beta chains retained. Rows are unified per CDR3 protein, each entry keeping the most common DNA and genes. Within this sample are more than 70,000 distinct CDR3 sequences, with 69% of them counted one time only. The ten largest clones capture about 26% of the sample.

The specimen was tumor-adjacent normal liver tissue. The receptors were gathered from a middle-aged man with primary liver carcinoma and hepatitis B virus infection.

This clonotype was detected many times. The CDR3 DNA reads TGCGCCAGCAGCTTGGAGAGACACCGGGGGGAAGCTTTCTTT. Amino acid sequence: CASSLERHRGEAFF. The rearrangement joins TRBV5-1 to TRBJ1-1, with D tentatively TRBD1 (5 bases). The ends were cut back, 0 bases at V and 8 bases at J, with 14 bases in the middle. This CDR3 is 14 amino acids long. In germline, CDR1 is SGHRS, CDR2 YFSETQ.

As to this clonotype: The junction departs from the called germline gene at one end, perhaps through a read error. The rearrangement links TRBV9 to TRBJ2-1, with a weak D call TRBD1 (5 bases). The V gene's germline CDR1 is SGDLS and CDR2 YYNGEE. This CDR3 spans 16 amino acids. This CDR3 is CARSVGATLTYNEQFF. The CDR3 bases are TGTGCCAGGAGCGTAGGGGCGACGCTAACCTACAATGAGCAGTTCTTC. Based on the CDR3 plus reference TRBV9 and TRBJ2-1, the full variable domain is DSGVTQTPKHLITATGQRVTLRCSPRSGDLSVYWYQQSLDQGLQFLIQYYNGEERAKGNILERFSAQQFPDLHSELNLSSLELGDSALYFCARSVGATLTYNEQFFGPGTRLTVL.

A note on this clonotype: The missing conserved phenylalanine or tryptophan at the end of this CDR3 makes a read error likely. The J gene is TRBJ1-6, the V gene TRBV6-5; D gene unclear. The germline V and J ends were trimmed by 7 bases and 7 bases, with 11 bases remaining between them. The CDR3 spans 13 residues. The germline CDR1 and CDR2 sequences are MNHEY and SVGAGI. As DNA, the CDR3 is TGTGCCAGCACGTCCCAAAGGAATTCACCCCTCCACTAT. Protein sequence: CASTSQRNSPLHY.